This entry lists 3 T cell receptor beta chains sequenced from one sample in a study of beta chain features in type 1 diabetes. Expressed TCRB transcripts were sequenced after all isolated RNA was converted to cDNA. The assay was immunoSEQ multiplex PCR, and TCRdb's table has in-frame clones only and misses some. There are 200,000 to 300,000 clones in the sample; roughly 30% occur only once, and 3.5% to 4.5% lies in the top ten. Specimen: central memory CD4+ T cells from blood. Receptors were obtained from a man aged 25 to 40 in good health.

A few counts support this clone. CDR3 nucleotides: TGTGCCAGCAGCTTCTCCTCAAGGAGAGATACGCAGTATTTT. Its translation: CASSFSSRRDTQYF. The chain employs TRBV11-2 and TRBJ2-3; unclear D gene. This CDR3 is 14 amino acids long. V was cut by 3 bases and J by 5 bases, with 12 bases left in between. From germline, CDR1 is SGHAT and CDR2 FQNNGV. The whole variable domain, filled in from reference TRBV11-2 and TRBJ2-3, reads EAGVAQSPRYKIIEKRQSVAFWCNPISGHATLYWYQQILGQGPKLLIQFQNNGVVDDSQLPKDRFSAERLKGVDSTLKIQPAKLEDSAVYLCASSFSSRRDTQYFGPGTRLTVL.

The chain employs TRBV9 and TRBJ2-1; 9 bases match TRBD2. The CDR3 contains 15 residues. The germline V gene encodes CDR1 SGDLS and CDR2 YYNGEE. The trim removed 3 bases at V and 9 bases at J, leaving 10 bases unmatched. The CDR3 DNA is TGTGCCAGCAGCGGCGGGACTAGCTCTTTCACTGAGCAGTTCTTC. This translates into CASSGGTSSFTEQFF.

This clone has just a few counts. This chain links TRBV5-5 with TRBJ2-7, with D possibly being TRBD2 (6 bases). The V and J ends lost 2 bases and 0 bases respectively, with 15 bases between them. CDR1 and CDR2 from the germline V gene are SGHKS and YYEKEE (reference sequence). This CDR3 has 16 amino acids. The CDR3 nucleotides are TGTGCCAGCAGCTTAATCAGCGGGCTGGCCTCCTACGAGCAGTACTTC. Translating it yields CASSLISGLASYEQYF.